This T cell receptor beta chain appears in the sequencing data of a study of T cell repertoires in cytomegalovirus infection. TCRdb called the reads again in MiXCR, with one record for every CDR3 protein. This repertoire shows about 900,000 distinct CDR3 sequences, around 31% found once; its top ten account for around an eighth. Remarks on this clonotype: The antigen remains undetermined.

The CDR3 runs 14 residues. The V gene's germline CDR1 is PRHDT and CDR2 FYEKMQ (reference sequence). V gave up 1 base and J gave up 8 bases, with 14 bases separating them. This rearrangement joins TRBV13 to TRBJ1-1; TRBD1 might be the D (5 bases). The sequencing here drew on cultured CD8+ T cells from PBMCs, taken from culture after CMV antigen stimulation. The sequence was collected from a human donor in good health (CMV status not recorded). Some clones in this sample may be carry-over from other donors' samples. CDR3 DNA: TGTGCCAGCAGCTTAGCAGGGTTCCGAGAAGAAGCTTTCTTT. Its translation is CASSLAGFREEAFF.